This T cell receptor (beta chain) originates from a study of T-cell memory formation after mild COVID-19. Study-wide findings and caveats: The study found balanced CD4/CD8 in clones contracting day 15 to 85 and a CD4+ lean in later expanders. Detection of some responders pre-infection suggested pre-existing cross-reactive memory T cells participated.

After 5'RACE with constant-segment primers, TCR alpha and TCR beta cDNA libraries carrying sample barcodes and UMIs were obtained. TCRdb recomputed calls from the 5' RACE reads with MiXCR, one row per CDR3 protein. The sample records 300,000 to 400,000 distinct CDR3 sequences, 28% being singletons. This clonotype appeared many times. The antigen is undetermined. From germline, CDR1 is ENHRY and CDR2 SYGVKD. CDR3 length: 15 amino acids. Trimming removed 6 bases from V and 10 bases from J; junction bases left unmatched: 13. This TCR was sampled from an adult woman who had mild COVID-19 (a few samples of this study predate the infection). Cell type and time point are not known. The material sequenced was PBMCs or a T cell subset sorted from them (not recorded which). The chain combines TRBV10-3 with TRBJ2-1; 9 nucleotides match TRBD1. This CDR3 is CAIREGGQGLREQFF. The CDR3 coding sequence is TGTGCCATCAGAGAAGGGGGACAGGGTCTACGGGAGCAGTTCTTC.